These 6 T cell receptor beta chains originate from one sample sequenced in a study of cytomegalovirus exposure and HLA in healthy donors. Primers: 60 Vbeta forward and 13 Jbeta reverse. Only in-frame clones appear in the TCRdb table, and some are missing; sequencing was by immunoSEQ multiplex PCR. The sample has around 150,000 clones, over 8% seen once. Material for sequencing was PBMCs. The source is a male donor in good health and CMV-seronegative.

This clone was seen a handful of times. CDR3 sequence: CASGGPGSFF. DNA of the CDR3: TGCGCCAGCGGAGGCCCCGGATCTTTCTTT. The genes are TRBV4-1 and TRBJ1-1; no clear D. The V gene's germline CDR1 is MGHRA and CDR2 YSYEKL. The CDR3 loop spans 10 amino acids. The V end was cut by 8 bases, the J end by 12 bases, with 13 bases between.

The rearrangement links TRBV27 to TRBJ2-7; 10 nucleotides align to TRBD2. The CDR3 is 16 amino acids. CDR1 is MNHEY and CDR2 is SMNVEV in the germline V gene (reference sequence). V shed 2 bases and J 4 bases; nucleotides not matched to a gene: 8. CDR3 residues: CASSLGAGLAIYEQYF. CDR3 coding DNA: TGTGCCAGCAGTTTAGGTGCGGGACTAGCGATTTACGAGCAGTACTTC.

In this sample, this clone turned up a few times. This chain joins TRBV14 and TRBJ2-2; D is undetermined. V gave up 4 bases and J gave up 7 bases, with 13 bases separating them. The CDR3 is 14 amino acids. The germline CDR1 and CDR2 sequences are SGHDN and FVKESK. CDR3 protein: CASSLVDLIGELFF. In DNA form, the CDR3 reads TGTGCCAGCAGCCTCGTCGACTTAATCGGGGAGCTGTTTTTT.

This sequence joins TRBV4-1 and TRBJ1-2; D is unclear. CDR1 MGHRA and CDR2 YSYEKL come from the germline V gene. There are 14 residues in the CDR3. Trimming removed 4 bases from V and 4 bases from J, with 13 bases in between. DNA for the CDR3: TGCGCCAGCAGCCCCCCGAGTCGACTCTATGGCTACACCTTC. Its protein product is CASSPPSRLYGYTF.

The chain recombines TRBV4-3 with TRBJ1-5; 8 bases agree with TRBD1. V dropped 0 bases and J dropped 6; count of bases not matched to a gene: 7. There are 16 residues in the CDR3. Germline loops: CDR1 LGHNA, CDR2 YSLEER. DNA for the CDR3: TGCGCCAGCAGCCAAGACTTCCAGGGGGCTGGTCAGCCCCAGCATTTT. Translated, it gives CASSQDFQGAGQPQHF.

The V and J genes are TRBV5-1 and TRBJ2-1; 9 bases map to TRBD2. This CDR3 has 15 residues. Germline trimming cut 5 bases from V and 3 bases from J; bases unmatched to any gene: 6. Germline lookup yields CDR1 SGHRS and CDR2 YFSETQ. The CDR3 DNA reads TGCGCCAGCAGTTTAGCGGGAGTTGACTACAATGAGCAGTTCTTC. This codes for CASSLAGVDYNEQFF.